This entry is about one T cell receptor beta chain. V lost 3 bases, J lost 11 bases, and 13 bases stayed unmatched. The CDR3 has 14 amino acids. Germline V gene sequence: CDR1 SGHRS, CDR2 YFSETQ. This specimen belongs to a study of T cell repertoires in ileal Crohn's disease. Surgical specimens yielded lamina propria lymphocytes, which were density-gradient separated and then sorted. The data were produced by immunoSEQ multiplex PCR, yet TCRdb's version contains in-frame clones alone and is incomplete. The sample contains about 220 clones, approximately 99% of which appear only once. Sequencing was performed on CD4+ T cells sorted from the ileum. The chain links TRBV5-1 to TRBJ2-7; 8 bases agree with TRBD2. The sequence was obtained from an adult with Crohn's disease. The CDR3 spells CASSSTSGPLEKYF. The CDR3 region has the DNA TGCGCCAGCAGCTCTACTAGCGGACCCCTGGAAAAGTACTTC.